This TCR beta chain was profiled in a study of blood T cell repertoires in COVID-19. The CDR3 consists of 13 residues. Germline CDR1 MNHEY, CDR2 SVGEGT. Trimming removed 6 bases at V and 1 base at J, with 9 bases between. Using immunoSEQ multiplex PCR, the repertoire was profiled, and TCRdb retains in-frame clones only, with some absent. The sample records 190,000 or so clones, around nine tenths being singletons. The sequence was obtained from a man aged 35 to 55 with active or convalescent COVID-19. V and J are TRBV6-2 or TRBV6-3 and TRBJ2-5, with D perhaps matching TRBD2 (5 bases). Sequenced sample: peripheral blood. The CDR3 region is CASSKDFQETQYF. CDR3 DNA: TGTGCCAGCAGCAAGGACTTCCAAGAGACCCAGTACTTC.